This paragraph covers one T cell receptor beta chain sequence. It lacks a known antigen. No quality values exist for individual bases; no much larger clone is one base distant. Germline trimming amounts to 11 bases on V and 4 bases on J, with 17 as the count of junction bases outside the gene matches. Counted from cysteine to phenylalanine, this CDR3 has 17 amino acids. Of all the DNA, just the CDR3 is kept, 51 bases in frame from base 1. CDR1 and CDR2 (LGHDT, YNNKEL) derive from the germline V gene (reference sequence). This record comes from a study of T-cell reconstitution after alpha-beta-depleted transplantation in children listed by TCRdb under 2016. Regarding the research as a whole: Using TCR repertoire profiling, the study followed T-cell immune reconstitution in a quantitative way in children after TCRalphabeta/CD19-depleted allogeneic hematopoietic cell transplantation.

The sample's time point label, decoded: day 60 (about 2 months) after transplantation. The treatment or condition label, read with the paper, signifies: allogeneic hematopoietic cell transplantation with graft depleted of TCRalphabeta T cells and CD19 B cells. Transplant recipients were children who received TCRalphabeta/CD19-depleted allogeneic hematopoietic cell grafts. Library method: PCR. This sample was sequenced with an Illumina HiSeq 2500. TCR libraries were prepared with molecular barcoding, using unique molecular identifiers to normalize TCRbeta repertoire quantification. TCRdb passed the public sequencing reads through fastp at Q25 and MiXCR, retaining productive beta sequences. Every entry covers one CDR3 protein and lists the most common genes and DNA from its rows. A total of more than 3,000 distinct CDR3 sequences appear in this sample, approximately 30% of them only once. About 61% of the sample lies in the top ten.

Summary of the overall study and its limitations: In some patients, high TCRbeta diversity at day 60 was attributed to recipient T cells and intrathymic progenitors that had survived conditioning. Hyperexpanded clone frequencies declined over subsequent months; after one year, T-cell counts and TCRbeta diversity were mostly attributed to newly produced T cells. The apparently early recovery of alphabetaT-cell counts about two months after transplant reportedly depended on only several hundred rapidly expanded clones that came from non-depleted graft cells.

Sequences were derived from PBMCs, mostly from graft donor cells, sampled 60 days after TCRalphabeta/CD19-depleted stem cell transplant. This clonotype was sampled from a male patient under 10 years old who had a stem cell transplant for acute myeloid leukemia, so the T cells may come from the graft donor. The sequence is built from TRBV3-1 and TRBJ2-3, and 11 bases in between align with TRBD2. This receptor carries the CDR3 CASSQEVLAGGSDTQYF. The DNA sequence reads TGTGCCTCCTCCCAAGAGGTCCTAGCGGGGGGTTCAGATACGCAGTATTTT.